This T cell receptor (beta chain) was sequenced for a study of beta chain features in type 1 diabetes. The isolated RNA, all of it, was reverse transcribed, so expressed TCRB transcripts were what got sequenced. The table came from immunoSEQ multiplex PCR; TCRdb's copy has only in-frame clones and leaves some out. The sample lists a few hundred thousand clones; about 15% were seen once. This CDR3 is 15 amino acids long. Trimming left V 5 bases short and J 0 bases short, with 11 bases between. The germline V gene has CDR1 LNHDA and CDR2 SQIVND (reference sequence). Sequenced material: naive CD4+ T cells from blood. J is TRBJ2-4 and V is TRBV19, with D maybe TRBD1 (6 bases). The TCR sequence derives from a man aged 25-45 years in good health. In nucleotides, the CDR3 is TGTGCCAGTAGTTCACAGGGCTCAGCCAAAAACATTCAGTACTTC. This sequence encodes CASSSQGSAKNIQYF. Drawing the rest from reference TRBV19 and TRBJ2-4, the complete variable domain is DGGITQSPKYLFRKEGQNVTLSCEQNLNHDAMYWYRQDPGQGLRLIYYSQIVNDFQKGDIAEGYSVSREKKESFPLTVTSAQKNPTAFYLCASSSQGSAKNIQYFGAGTRLSVL.